This T cell receptor beta chain was found in a study of early T cells in non-severe SARS-CoV-2 infection. This clonotype occurred many times. V shed 3 bases and J 3 bases; nucleotides not matched to a gene: 5. The CDR3 sequence is 15 residues long. Germline-derived CDR1 and CDR2 are SGHTA and FQGNSA. Attached unique molecular identifiers marked individual cDNA molecules. Each CDR3 protein is one row after TCRdb ran MiXCR on the 5' RACE reads. The sample comprises tens of thousands of distinct CDR3 sequences, approximately 6.6% of which are singletons, and 34% rests with the top ten. The gene calls are TRBV7-2 and TRBJ2-3; TRBD2 matches 8 bases. The source of this sequence is an adult who was a healthcare worker with PCR-confirmed SARS-CoV-2 infection or an uninfected control (not recorded which). This material consisted of whole blood, taken at baseline. The CDR3 nucleotides read TGTGCCAGCAGCTTTCTTAGCGGGGTAACAGATACGCAGTATTTT. Translating it yields CASSFLSGVTDTQYF.